This TCR beta chain was captured by sequencing in a study of T cells in Graves' hyperthyroidism and ophthalmopathy. Study results and caveats: Classification by a 13 V-J model distinguished ophthalmopathy from stable hyperthyroidism.

Any patient presenting with uncontrolled infection, other autoimmune disease, pregnancy or lactation was left out. In this sample, this clonotype turned up many times. Its antigen is unidentified. Germline CDR1 is SGHDT and CDR2 is YYEEEE. CDR3 length equals 15 residues. V gave up 0 bases and J gave up 1 base; unmatched junction bases: 1. There were TCR beta CDR3 regions amplified from RNA transcripts. First-round RT-PCR of the TCR CDR3 relied on the HTBI primer set. TCRdb recomputed calls from the multiplex PCR reads with MiXCR, one row per CDR3 protein. Among 400,000 or so distinct CDR3 sequences listed, more than 14% were seen once.

Sequencing used blood. The gene calls are TRBV5-6 and TRBJ2-3, with 8 bases that match TRBD1. This receptor was taken from a young woman with Graves' ophthalmopathy. In DNA form, the CDR3 reads TGTGCCAGCAGCTTGGAGGGACAGGGCACAGATACGCAGTATTTT. Amino acid sequence: CASSLEGQGTDTQYF.